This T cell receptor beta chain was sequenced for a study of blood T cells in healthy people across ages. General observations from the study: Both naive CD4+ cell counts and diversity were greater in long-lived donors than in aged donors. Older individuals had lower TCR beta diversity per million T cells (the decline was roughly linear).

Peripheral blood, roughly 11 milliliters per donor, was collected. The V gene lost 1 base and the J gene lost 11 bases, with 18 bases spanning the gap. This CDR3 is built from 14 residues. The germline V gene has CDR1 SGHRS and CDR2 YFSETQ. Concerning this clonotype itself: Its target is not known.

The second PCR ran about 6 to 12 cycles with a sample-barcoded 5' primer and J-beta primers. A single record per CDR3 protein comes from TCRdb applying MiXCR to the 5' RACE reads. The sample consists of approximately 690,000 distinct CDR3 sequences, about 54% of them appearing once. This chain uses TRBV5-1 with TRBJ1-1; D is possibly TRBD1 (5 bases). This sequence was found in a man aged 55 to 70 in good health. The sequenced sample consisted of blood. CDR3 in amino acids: CASSLTTETGVAFF. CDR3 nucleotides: TGCGCCAGCAGCTTGACTACGGAGACGGGGGTGGCTTTCTTT.